Listed here are 21 T cell receptor beta chains from one sample, sequenced in a study of blood T cell repertoires in COVID-19. Data came from immunoSEQ multiplex PCR; TCRdb stores just in-frame clones and leaves some out. The profile shows over 90,000 clones, around 83% of them singletons. Sequencing was done on a sample of peripheral blood. These receptors came from a woman aged 60-75 years in a cohort sampled during active or convalescent COVID-19.

This clone was detected only once. The genes are TRBV27 and TRBJ2-7, with D maybe TRBD2 (5 bases). Germline lookup yields CDR1 MNHEY and CDR2 SMNVEV (reference sequence). The ends were cut back, 5 bases at V and 0 bases at J, with 14 bases in the middle. This CDR3 comprises 15 residues. The CDR3, as DNA: TGTGCCAGCAGTCCCCGGAGGTCAAGCTCCTACGAGCAGTACTTC. Translated: CASSPRRSSSYEQYF.

The gene calls are TRBV10-3 and TRBJ1-1; D is possibly TRBD1 (5 bases). The ends were cut back, 4 bases at V and 6 bases at J, with 9 bases in the middle. This CDR3 has 12 amino acids. CDR1 ENHRY and CDR2 SYGVKD come from the germline V gene. CDR3 protein: CAISGGLAEAFF. In nucleotides, the CDR3 is TGTGCCATCAGTGGGGGCTTGGCTGAAGCTTTCTTT.

The gene calls are TRBV5-1 and TRBJ1-5, with D possibly matching TRBD1 (5 bases). V lost 4 bases, J lost 5 bases, and 13 bases lay in between. The CDR3 runs 14 residues. Germline V CDR1 and CDR2: SGHRS, YFSETQ. The CDR3 bases are TGCGCCAGCAGCCTCGGCAGGGCCGATCAGCCCCAGCATTTT. It specifies CASSLGRADQPQHF.

This chain links TRBV4-1 with TRBJ1-2; no firm D call. CDR3 size: 14 residues. Germline V gene data show CDR1 as MGHRA and CDR2 as YSYEKL. Between the trimmed V and J ends, which lost 2 bases and 0 bases, there was a span of 7 bases. The CDR3 DNA follows: TGCGCCAGCAGCCAACACAGAGCTAACTATGGCTACACCTTC. Translated: CASSQHRANYGYTF.

The chain combines TRBV5-1 with TRBJ1-2; D gene ambiguous. Germline CDR1 and CDR2: SGHRS and YFSETQ. The V end was cut by 0 bases, the J end by 3 bases, with 9 bases between. The CDR3 length is 14 residues. The CDR3 DNA reads TGCGCCAGCAGCTTGGGGCGCCAGGACTATGGCTACACCTTC. Protein product: CASSLGRQDYGYTF.

The V and J genes are TRBV7-8 and TRBJ1-4; D is undetermined. Germline V gene sequence: CDR1 SGHVS, CDR2 FQNEAQ. The CDR3 contains 16 residues. Trimming left V 1 base short and J 1 base short, with 10 bases between. CDR3 region: CASSLGRMITNEKLFF. DNA of the CDR3: TGTGCCAGCAGCTTAGGGAGGATGATAACTAATGAAAAACTGTTTTTT.

The chain joins TRBV3-1 (or the pseudogene TRBV3-2) to TRBJ1-4, with 7 bases identical to TRBD1. Germline CDR1 is LGHDT and CDR2 is YNNKEL (reference sequence). Trimming at V came to 7 bases and at J to 5 bases, leaving 4 bases not matched to a gene. The length of the CDR3 is 13 residues. The CDR3: CASTHRGNEKLFF. The CDR3 bases are TGTGCCAGCACTCACAGGGGAAATGAAAAACTGTTTTTT.

The V call is TRBV30, the J call TRBJ1-1, with D hard to call. Germline V gene sequence: CDR1 GTSNPN, CDR2 SVGIG (reference sequence). The CDR3 is made up of 14 amino acids. V dropped 3 bases and J dropped 6 bases, with 17 bases sitting between them. CDR3 sequence: CAWRVEGRVPEAFF. The DNA of the CDR3 is TGTGCCTGGAGGGTGGAGGGCCGGGTCCCTGAAGCTTTCTTT.

V and J are TRBV7-3 and TRBJ1-2; 11 positions agree with TRBD1. V lost 4 bases, J lost 6 bases, and 10 bases stayed unmatched. The CDR3 contains 16 residues. The germline V gene has CDR1 SGHTA and CDR2 FQGTGA. In nucleotides, the CDR3 is TGTGCCAGCAGCTCAACCCGGGACAGGGGGGTGGATGGCTACACCTTC. Protein sequence: CASSSTRDRGVDGYTF.

The CDR3 DNA follows: TGTGCCAGCAGTAAGGGGGCTCTAGATGAAAAACTGTTTTTT. It specifies CASSKGALDEKLFF. The V and J genes are TRBV6-6 and TRBJ1-4, with 7 bases that match TRBD1. This CDR3 region has 14 residues. The germline gives CDR1 MNHNY, CDR2 SVGAGI (reference sequence). V was clipped by 5 bases and J by 6 bases; unmatched bases: 6.

The chain has TRBV2 and TRBJ1-3; 9 nucleotides line up with TRBD1. V was clipped by 6 bases and J by 2 bases; unmatched bases: 8. CDR3 length: 16 residues. Germline assignment: CDR1 SNHLY and CDR2 FYNNEI. CDR3 protein: CASSRGGQGAGNTIYF. In DNA form, the CDR3 reads TGTGCCAGCAGCCGCGGGGGACAGGGCGCTGGAAACACCATATATTTT.

This chain connects TRBV19 to TRBJ1-5; 7 bases map to TRBD1. The CDR3 consists of 13 residues. The J segment lost 3 bases and the V segment lost 10 bases, leaving 6 bases of the junction unmatched. CDR1 is LNHDA, CDR2 SQIVND, per germline (reference sequence). The DNA of the CDR3 is TGTGCCACAACGACAGGGTTCAATCAGCCCCAGCATTTT. Encoded protein: CATTTGFNQPQHF.

The V call is TRBV19, the J call TRBJ2-3; tentatively, D is TRBD2 (5 bases). This CDR3 has 12 residues. Looked up from germline, CDR1 is LNHDA and CDR2 is SQIVND (reference sequence). V was shortened by 5 bases and J by 7 bases, with 10 bases between the two germline ends. The CDR3, as DNA: TGTGCCAGTAGTCTAACGGGAAATACGCAGTATTTT. The encoded protein is CASSLTGNTQYF.

This sequence joins TRBV10-2 and TRBJ2-1; a possible D gene is TRBD1 (5 bases). Germline CDR1 is WSHSY and CDR2 is SAAADI. The V end lost 0 bases, the J end lost 6 bases, and 12 bases lay between the germline ends. The CDR3 spans 15 residues. The CDR3 protein is CASSESWGRLNEQFF. Here the CDR3 DNA reads TGCGCCAGCAGTGAGTCGTGGGGCAGGCTCAATGAGCAGTTCTTC.

V gene TRBV28 combines with J gene TRBJ1-6; D unclear. Trimming took 2 bases from V and 7 from J, leaving 15 bases between them. From germline, CDR1 is MDHEN and CDR2 SYDVKM. This CDR3 contains 16 residues. CDR3 bases: TGTGCCAGCAGTTTAGGAGGGATCGTGGACAATTCACCCCTCCACTTT. Translated: CASSLGGIVDNSPLHF.

The chain recombines TRBV2 with TRBJ2-7; 8 bases map to TRBD2. The CDR3 is 14 amino acids. The V and J ends lost 6 bases and 4 bases, in that order; junction bases with no gene match: 8. The V gene's germline CDR1 is SNHLY and CDR2 FYNNEI. This chain's CDR3 is CASRRPGLGYEQYF. The CDR3 DNA sequence: TGTGCCAGCAGGCGACCGGGACTAGGTTACGAGCAGTACTTC.

This sequence joins TRBV18 and TRBJ1-2, with 11 bases matching TRBD1. The V gene end was trimmed by 3 bases and the J gene end by 7 bases; junction bases not matched to a gene: 7. The CDR3 loop spans 15 amino acids. Germline values: CDR1 KGHSH, CDR2 LQKENI. CDR3 loop: CASSPTGTGGLGYTF. In DNA, the CDR3 is TGTGCCAGCTCACCGACAGGGACAGGGGGACTTGGCTACACCTTC.

V is TRBV3-1 (or the pseudogene TRBV3-2) and J is TRBJ2-5; TRBD2 matches 14 bases. CDR3 length: 16 residues. Per germline, CDR1 LGHDT and CDR2 YNNKEL (reference sequence). The junction had 3 bases not matched to a gene; V was cut back by 3 bases and J by 3 bases. In DNA, the CDR3 is TGTGCCAGCAGCCAGGCGGGACTAGCGGGAGAAGAGACCCAGTACTTC. As protein: CASSQAGLAGEETQYF.

The chain carries TRBV7-9 and TRBJ1-1; tentative D call: TRBD1 (5 bases). V was shortened by 8 bases and J by 2 bases, with 15 bases between the two germline ends. The CDR3 totals 14 residues. The V gene's germline CDR1 is SEHNR and CDR2 FQNEAQ (reference sequence). CDR3 nucleotides: TGTGCCAGCGGCCTCAGGGTAGGCAACACTGAAGCTTTCTTT. Its translation is CASGLRVGNTEAFF.

The chain combines TRBV6-2 or TRBV6-3 with TRBJ2-1; the match to TRBD2 covers 7 bases. Trimming cost V 5 bases and J 4 bases; bases outside gene matches: 11. The length of the CDR3 is 16 residues. Per germline, CDR1 MNHEY and CDR2 SVGEGT. CDR3 protein: CASSHLTSRIYNEQFF. CDR3 DNA: TGTGCCAGCAGTCACCTGACTAGCCGAATTTACAATGAGCAGTTCTTC.

Written as DNA, the CDR3 is TGTGCCAGCAGCCCGGGGGGAAACCAAGAGACCCAGTACTTC. Translating it yields CASSPGGNQETQYF. The rearrangement links TRBV11-1 to TRBJ2-5; the match to TRBD2 covers 7 bases. CDR3 size: 14 residues. The germline gives CDR1 SGHAT, CDR2 FQDESV (reference sequence). Trimming took 5 bases from V and 0 from J; bases not matched to a gene: 3.